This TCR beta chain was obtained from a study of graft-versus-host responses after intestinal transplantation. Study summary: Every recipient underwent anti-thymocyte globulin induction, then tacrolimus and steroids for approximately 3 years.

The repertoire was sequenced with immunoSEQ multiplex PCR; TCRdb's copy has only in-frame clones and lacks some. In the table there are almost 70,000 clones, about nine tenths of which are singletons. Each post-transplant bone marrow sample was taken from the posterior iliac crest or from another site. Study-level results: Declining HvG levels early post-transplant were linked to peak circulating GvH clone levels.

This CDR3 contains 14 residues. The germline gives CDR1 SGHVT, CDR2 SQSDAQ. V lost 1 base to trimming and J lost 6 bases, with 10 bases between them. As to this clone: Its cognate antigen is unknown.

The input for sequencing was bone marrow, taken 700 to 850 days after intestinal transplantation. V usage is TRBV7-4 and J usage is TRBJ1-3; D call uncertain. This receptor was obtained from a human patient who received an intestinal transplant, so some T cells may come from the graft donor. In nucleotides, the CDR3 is TGTGCCAGCAGCTTAGTGATTACCGAAAACACCATATATTTT. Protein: CASSLVITENTIYF. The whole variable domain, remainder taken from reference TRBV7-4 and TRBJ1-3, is GAGVSQSPRYKVAKRGRDVALRCDSISGHVTLYWYRQTLGQGSEVLTYSQSDAQRDKSGRPSGRFSAERPERSVSTLKIQRTEQGDSAVYLCASSLVITENTIYFGEGSWLTVV.